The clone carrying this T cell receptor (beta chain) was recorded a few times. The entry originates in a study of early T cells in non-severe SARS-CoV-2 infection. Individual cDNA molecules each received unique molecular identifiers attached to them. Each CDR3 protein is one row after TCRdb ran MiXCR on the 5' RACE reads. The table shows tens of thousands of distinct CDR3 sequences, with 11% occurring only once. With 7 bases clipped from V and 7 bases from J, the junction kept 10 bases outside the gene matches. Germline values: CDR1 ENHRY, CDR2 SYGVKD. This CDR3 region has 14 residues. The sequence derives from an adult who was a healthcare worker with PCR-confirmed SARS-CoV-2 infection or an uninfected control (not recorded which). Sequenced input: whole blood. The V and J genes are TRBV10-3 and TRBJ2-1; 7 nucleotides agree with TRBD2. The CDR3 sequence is CAINPSGGVNEQFF. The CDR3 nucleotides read TGTGCCATCAACCCTAGCGGAGGGGTGAATGAGCAGTTCTTC.